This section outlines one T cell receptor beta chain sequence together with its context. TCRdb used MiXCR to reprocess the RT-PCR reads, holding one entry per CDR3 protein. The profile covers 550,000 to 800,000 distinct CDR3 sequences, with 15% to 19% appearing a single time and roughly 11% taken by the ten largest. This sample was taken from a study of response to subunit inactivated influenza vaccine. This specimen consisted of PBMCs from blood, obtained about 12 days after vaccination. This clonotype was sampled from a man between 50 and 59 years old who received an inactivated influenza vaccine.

CDR3 in DNA: TGTGCCAGCAGTGAAGCCCGAAGCTTAGCGGGGCGGGACAATGAGCAGTTCTTC. It translates to CASSEARSLAGRDNEQFF. The chain combines TRBV6-1 with TRBJ2-1; 8 nucleotides line up with TRBD2. Germline CDR1 and CDR2: MNHNS and SASEGT. The CDR3 loop spans 18 amino acids. The J segment lost 5 bases and the V segment lost 0 bases, leaving 12 bases of the junction unmatched.